This section outlines one T cell receptor beta chain sequence together with its context. J lost 2 bases, V lost 4 bases, and 5 bases had no gene match. Germline V gene lookup returns CDR1 SGHNT and CDR2 YYREEE (reference sequence). The length of the CDR3 is 15 residues. This specimen comes from a study of blood T cell repertoires in COVID-19. In the study overall: The samples span acute and convalescent COVID-19 from the United States, Italy and Spain. Sources were T cells, B-cell-depleted T cells, or PBMCs; the material itself was cDNA or gDNA.

Per the study methods: Cell counts per sample came from amplifying reference gene primers. The protocol was immunoSEQ multiplex PCR, while the TCRdb copy is restricted to in-frame clones and leaves out a portion. The DNA was the basis for D and trimming; V, J and clone size are from that table. The sample has 40,000 to 60,000 clones; approximately 86% are singletons. The sequencing input was peripheral blood. The sequence derives from a man of 80 years or more with active COVID-19. The V gene is TRBV5-4, the J gene TRBJ1-4; 7 bases match TRBD1. The CDR3, as DNA: TGTGCCAGCAGCCCCTACAGGGGTACTAATGAAAAACTGTTTTTT. Translating it yields CASSPYRGTNEKLFF.